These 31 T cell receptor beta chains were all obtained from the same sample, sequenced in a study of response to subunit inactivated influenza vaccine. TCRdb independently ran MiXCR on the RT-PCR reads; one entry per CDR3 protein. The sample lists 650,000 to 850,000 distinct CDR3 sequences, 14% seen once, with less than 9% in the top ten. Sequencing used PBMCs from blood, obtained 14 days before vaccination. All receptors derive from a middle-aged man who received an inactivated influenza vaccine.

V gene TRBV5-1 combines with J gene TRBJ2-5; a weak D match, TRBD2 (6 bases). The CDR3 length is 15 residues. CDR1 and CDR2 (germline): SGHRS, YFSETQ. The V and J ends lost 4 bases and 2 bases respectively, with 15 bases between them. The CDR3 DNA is TGCGCCAGCAGCCAGGGAGGACGGGCACAAGAGACCCAGTACTTC. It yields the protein CASSQGGRAQETQYF.

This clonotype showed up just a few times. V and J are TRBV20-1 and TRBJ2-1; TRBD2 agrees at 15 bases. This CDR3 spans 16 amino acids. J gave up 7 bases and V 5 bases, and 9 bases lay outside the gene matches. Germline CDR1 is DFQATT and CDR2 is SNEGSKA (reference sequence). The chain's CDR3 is CSARTSGRADLNEQFF. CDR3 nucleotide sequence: TGCAGTGCTCGGACTAGCGGGAGGGCCGATCTTAATGAGCAGTTCTTC.

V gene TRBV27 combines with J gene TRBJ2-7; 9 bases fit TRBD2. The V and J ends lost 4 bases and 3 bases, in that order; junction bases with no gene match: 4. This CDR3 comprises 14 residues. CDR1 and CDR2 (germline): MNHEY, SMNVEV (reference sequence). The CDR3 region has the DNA TGTGCCAGCAGTTGGGCTAGCGGGGACTACGAGCAGTACTTC. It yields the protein CASSWASGDYEQYF.

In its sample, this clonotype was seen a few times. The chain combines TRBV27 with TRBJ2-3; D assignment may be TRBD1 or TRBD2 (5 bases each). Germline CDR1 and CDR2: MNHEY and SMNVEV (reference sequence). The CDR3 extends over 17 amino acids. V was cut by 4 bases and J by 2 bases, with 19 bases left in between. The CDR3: CASSSLRDAGPTDTQYF. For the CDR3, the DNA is TGTGCCAGCAGTTCGCTCCGGGACGCCGGCCCCACAGATACGCAGTATTTT.

In nucleotides, the CDR3 is TGTGCCAGCAGCTTACAATACAGGGGTGACCAGTACTTC. Translation: CASSLQYRGDQYF. The V call is TRBV11-2, the J call TRBJ2-5; TRBD1 matches at 7 bases. This CDR3 is built from 13 residues. Germline CDR1 reads SGHAT; CDR2 reads FQNNGV. V lost 2 bases, J lost 10 bases, and 7 bases stayed unmatched.

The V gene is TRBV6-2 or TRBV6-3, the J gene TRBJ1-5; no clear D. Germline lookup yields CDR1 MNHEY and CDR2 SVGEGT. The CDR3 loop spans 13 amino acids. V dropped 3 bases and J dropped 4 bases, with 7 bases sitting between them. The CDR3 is CASSYVENQPQHF. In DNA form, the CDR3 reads TGTGCCAGCAGTTATGTGGAAAATCAGCCCCAGCATTTT.

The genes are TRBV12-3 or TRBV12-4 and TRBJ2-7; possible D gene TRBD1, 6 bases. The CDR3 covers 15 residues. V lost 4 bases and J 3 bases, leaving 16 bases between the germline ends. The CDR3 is CASSSSDSSYYEQYF. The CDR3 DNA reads TGTGCCAGCAGTTCCTCGGACAGTTCCTACTACGAGCAGTACTTC.

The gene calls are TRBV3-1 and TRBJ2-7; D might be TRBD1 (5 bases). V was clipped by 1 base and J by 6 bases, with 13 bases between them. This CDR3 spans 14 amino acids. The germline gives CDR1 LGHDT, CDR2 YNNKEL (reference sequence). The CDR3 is CASSQGASGAEQYF. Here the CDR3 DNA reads TGTGCCAGCAGCCAAGGGGCGAGTGGGGCCGAGCAGTACTTC.

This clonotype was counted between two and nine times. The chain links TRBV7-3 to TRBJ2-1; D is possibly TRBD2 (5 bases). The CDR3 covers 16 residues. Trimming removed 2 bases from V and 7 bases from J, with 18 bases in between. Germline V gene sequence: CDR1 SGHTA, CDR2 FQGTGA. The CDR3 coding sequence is TGTGCCAGCAGCTTAGGCGGAGGACGGTTGATGAATGAGCAGTTCTTC. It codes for CASSLGGGRLMNEQFF.

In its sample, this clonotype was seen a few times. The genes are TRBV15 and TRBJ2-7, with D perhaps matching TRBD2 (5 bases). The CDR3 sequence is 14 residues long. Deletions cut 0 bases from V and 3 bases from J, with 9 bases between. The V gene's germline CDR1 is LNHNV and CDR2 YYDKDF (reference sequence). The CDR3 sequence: CATSRDGLIYEQYF. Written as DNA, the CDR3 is TGTGCCACCAGCAGAGACGGACTCATCTACGAGCAGTACTTC.

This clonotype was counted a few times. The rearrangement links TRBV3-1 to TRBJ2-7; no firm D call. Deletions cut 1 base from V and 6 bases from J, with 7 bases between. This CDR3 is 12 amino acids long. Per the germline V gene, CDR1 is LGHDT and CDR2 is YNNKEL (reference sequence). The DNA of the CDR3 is TGTGCCAGCAGCCAAGTTCTGTCCGAGCAGTACTTC. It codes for CASSQVLSEQYF.

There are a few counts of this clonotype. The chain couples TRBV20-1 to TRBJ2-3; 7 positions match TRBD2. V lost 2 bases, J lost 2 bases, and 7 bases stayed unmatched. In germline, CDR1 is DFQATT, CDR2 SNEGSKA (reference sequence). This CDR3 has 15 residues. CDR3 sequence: CSARRWGGDTDTQYF. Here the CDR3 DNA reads TGCAGTGCTAGAAGGTGGGGGGGGGACACAGATACGCAGTATTTT.

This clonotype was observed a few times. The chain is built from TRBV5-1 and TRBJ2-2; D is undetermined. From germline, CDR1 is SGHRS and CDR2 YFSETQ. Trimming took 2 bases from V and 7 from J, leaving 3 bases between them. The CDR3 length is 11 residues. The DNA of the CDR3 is TGCGCCAGCAGCTTCCACGGGGAGCTGTTTTTT. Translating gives CASSFHGELFF.

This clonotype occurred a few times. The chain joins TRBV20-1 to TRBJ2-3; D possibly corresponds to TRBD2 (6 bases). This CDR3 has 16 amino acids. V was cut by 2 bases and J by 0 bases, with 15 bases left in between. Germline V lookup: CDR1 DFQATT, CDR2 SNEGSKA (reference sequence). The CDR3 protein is CSARLATKASTDTQYF. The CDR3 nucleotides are TGCAGTGCTAGACTAGCGACTAAGGCTAGCACAGATACGCAGTATTTT.

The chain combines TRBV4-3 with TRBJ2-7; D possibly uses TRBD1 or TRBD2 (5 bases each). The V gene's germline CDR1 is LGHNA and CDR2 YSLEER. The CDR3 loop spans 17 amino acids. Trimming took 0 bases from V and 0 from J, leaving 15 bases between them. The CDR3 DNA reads TGCGCCAGCAGCCAAGATCGTGCAGGGACCAGCTCCTACGAGCAGTACTTC. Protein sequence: CASSQDRAGTSSYEQYF.

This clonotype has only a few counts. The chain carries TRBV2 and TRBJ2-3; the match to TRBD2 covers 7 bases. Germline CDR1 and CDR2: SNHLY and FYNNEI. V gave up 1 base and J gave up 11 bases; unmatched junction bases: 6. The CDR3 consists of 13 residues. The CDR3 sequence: CASSEGWAGEQYF. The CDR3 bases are TGTGCCAGCAGTGAAGGATGGGCGGGAGAGCAGTATTTT.

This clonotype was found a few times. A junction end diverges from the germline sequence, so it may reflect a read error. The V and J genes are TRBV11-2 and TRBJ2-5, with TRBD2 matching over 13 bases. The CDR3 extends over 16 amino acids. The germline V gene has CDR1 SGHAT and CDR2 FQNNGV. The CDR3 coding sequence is TGTGCCAGCAGCCCCCGGACTAGCGGGAGAGGCGAGACCCAGTATTTC. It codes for CASSPRTSGRGETQYF.

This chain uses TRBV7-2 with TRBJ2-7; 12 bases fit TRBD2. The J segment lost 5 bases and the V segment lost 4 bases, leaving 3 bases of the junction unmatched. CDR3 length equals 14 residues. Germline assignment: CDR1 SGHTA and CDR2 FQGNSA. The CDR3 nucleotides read TGTGCCAGCAGCTCTAGGACTAGCGGGAACGAGCAGTACTTC. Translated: CASSSRTSGNEQYF. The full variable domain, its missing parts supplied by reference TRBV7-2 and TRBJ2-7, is GAGVSQSPSNKVTEKGKDVELRCDPISGHTALYWYRQSLGQGLEFLIYFQGNSAPDKSGLPSDRFSAERTGGSVSTLTIQRTQQEDSAVYLCASSSRTSGNEQYFGPGTRLTVT.

CDR3 nucleotides: TGCGCCAGCAGCCAAGCCGGGACAGGGCGGAGTGAAAAACTGTTTTTT. This codes for CASSQAGTGRSEKLFF. This chain joins TRBV4-3 and TRBJ1-4, with 9 bases identical to TRBD1. With V trimmed by 1 base and J by 7 bases, 7 bases remained unmatched. Germline-derived CDR1 and CDR2 are LGHNA and YSLEER. CDR3 length equals 16 residues.

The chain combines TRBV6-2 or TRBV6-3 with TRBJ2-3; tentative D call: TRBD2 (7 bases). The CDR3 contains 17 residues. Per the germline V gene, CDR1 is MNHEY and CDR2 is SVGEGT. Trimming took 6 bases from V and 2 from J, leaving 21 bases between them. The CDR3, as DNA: TGTGCCAGCAGCTCCCGGTTGACCGGGGGGCCCACAGATACGCAGTATTTT. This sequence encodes CASSSRLTGGPTDTQYF.

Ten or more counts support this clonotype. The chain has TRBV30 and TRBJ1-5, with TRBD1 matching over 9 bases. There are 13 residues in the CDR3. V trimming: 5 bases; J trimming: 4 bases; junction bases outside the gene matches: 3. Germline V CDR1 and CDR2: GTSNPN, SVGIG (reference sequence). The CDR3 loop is CAWGTGYNQPQHF. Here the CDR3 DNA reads TGTGCCTGGGGGACAGGGTATAATCAGCCCCAGCATTTT.

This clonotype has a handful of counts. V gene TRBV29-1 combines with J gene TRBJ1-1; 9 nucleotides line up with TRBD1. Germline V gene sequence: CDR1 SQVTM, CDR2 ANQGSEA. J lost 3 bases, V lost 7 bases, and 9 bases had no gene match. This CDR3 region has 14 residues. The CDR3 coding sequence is TGCAGCGGAGAGTCGGGACAGGGAGACACTGAAGCTTTCTTT. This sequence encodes CSGESGQGDTEAFF.

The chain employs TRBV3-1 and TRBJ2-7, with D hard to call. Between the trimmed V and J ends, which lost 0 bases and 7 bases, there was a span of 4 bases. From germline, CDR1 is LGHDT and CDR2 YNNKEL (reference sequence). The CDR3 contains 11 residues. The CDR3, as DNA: TGTGCCAGCAGCCAAGAAAGGGAGCAGTACTTC. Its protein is CASSQEREQYF.

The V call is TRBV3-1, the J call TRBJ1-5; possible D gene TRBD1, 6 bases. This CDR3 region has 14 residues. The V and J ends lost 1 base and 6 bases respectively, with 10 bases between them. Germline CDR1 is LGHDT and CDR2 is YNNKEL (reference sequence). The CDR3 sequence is CASSQAWGLQPQHF. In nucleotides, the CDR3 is TGTGCCAGCAGCCAAGCCTGGGGGCTTCAGCCCCAGCATTTT.

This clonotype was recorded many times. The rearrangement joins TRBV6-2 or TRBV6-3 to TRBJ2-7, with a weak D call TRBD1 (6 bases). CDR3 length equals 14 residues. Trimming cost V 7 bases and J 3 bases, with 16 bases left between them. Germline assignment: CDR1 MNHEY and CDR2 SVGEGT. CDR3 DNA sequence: TGTGCCAGCACTCGGGACACAGCGTTCTACGAGCAGTACTTC. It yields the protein CASTRDTAFYEQYF.

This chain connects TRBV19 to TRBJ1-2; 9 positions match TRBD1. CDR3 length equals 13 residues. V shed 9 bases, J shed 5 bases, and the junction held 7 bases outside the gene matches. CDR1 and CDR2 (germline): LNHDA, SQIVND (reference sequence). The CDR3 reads CASEETGGYGYTF. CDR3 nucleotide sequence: TGTGCCAGCGAAGAGACAGGGGGATATGGCTACACCTTC.

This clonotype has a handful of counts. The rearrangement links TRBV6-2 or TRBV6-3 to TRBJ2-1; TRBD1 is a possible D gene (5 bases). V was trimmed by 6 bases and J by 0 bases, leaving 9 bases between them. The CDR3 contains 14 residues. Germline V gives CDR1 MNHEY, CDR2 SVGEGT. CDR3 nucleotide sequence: TGTGCCAGCAGAAGACAGAGCTCCTACAATGAGCAGTTCTTC. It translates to CASRRQSSYNEQFF.

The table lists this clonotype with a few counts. The CDR3 DNA is TGTGCCAGCAGTGAAGGTGACGGGGAAGATACGCAGTATTTT. This codes for CASSEGDGEDTQYF. The chain links TRBV2 to TRBJ2-3; a possible D gene is TRBD2 (5 bases). Germline-derived CDR1 and CDR2 are SNHLY and FYNNEI. CDR3 size: 14 residues. V was cut by 1 base and J by 5 bases, with 10 bases left in between.

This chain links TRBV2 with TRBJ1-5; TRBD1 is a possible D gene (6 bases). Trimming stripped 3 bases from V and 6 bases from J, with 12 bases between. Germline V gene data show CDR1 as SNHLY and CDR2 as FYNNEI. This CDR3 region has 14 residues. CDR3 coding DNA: TGTGCCAGCAGTGATGAAGGGGGACGTCAGCCCCAGCATTTT. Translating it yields CASSDEGGRQPQHF. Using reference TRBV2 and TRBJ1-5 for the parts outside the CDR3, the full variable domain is EPEVTQTPSHQVTQMGQEVILRCVPISNHLYFYWYRQILGQKVEFLVSFYNNEISEKSEIFDDQFSVERPDGSNFTLKIRSTKLEDSAMYFCASSDEGGRQPQHFGDGTRLSIL.

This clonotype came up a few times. CDR3 sequence (DNA): TGTGCCAGCAGTTACGAGTCACTCAATCAGCCCCAGCATTTT. Protein: CASSYESLNQPQHF. The chain combines TRBV6-5 with TRBJ1-5, with unresolved D. CDR3 length: 14 amino acids. Germline V lookup: CDR1 MNHEY, CDR2 SVGAGI. V lost 2 bases to trimming and J lost 3 bases, with 8 bases between them.

CDR3 in DNA: TGTGCCACCAGCAGACCACAGAACACTGAAGCTTTCTTT. Translation gives CATSRPQNTEAFF. The rearrangement uses TRBV15 and TRBJ1-1; D is unclear. Per the germline V gene, CDR1 is LNHNV and CDR2 is YYDKDF (reference sequence). The CDR3 length is 13 residues. The ends were cut back, 2 bases at V and 1 base at J, with 5 bases in the middle.